Shown below are 13 T cell receptor beta chains from a single sample sequenced in a study of blood T cell repertoires in COVID-19. Only in-frame clones appear in the TCRdb table, and some are missing; sequencing was by immunoSEQ multiplex PCR. Here the sample spans 200,000 to 300,000 clones, approximately 78% being singletons. The material sequenced was peripheral blood. Every receptor here comes from a woman aged 60-75 years with active or convalescent COVID-19.

The chain couples TRBV6-5 to TRBJ1-2; 9 bases map to TRBD1. Per germline, CDR1 MNHEY and CDR2 SVGAGI. After removal of 7 bases from V and 7 bases from J, the junction contained 10 bases not matched to a gene. This CDR3 comprises 14 residues. CDR3 nucleotide sequence: TGTGCCAGCACCCGAGGGACAGGGAAAAGTGGCTACACCTTC. Translation: CASTRGTGKSGYTF.

The chain joins TRBV7-8 to TRBJ1-2; TRBD1 matches 8 bases. V shed 5 bases, J shed 5 bases, and the junction held 4 bases outside the gene matches. Germline assignment: CDR1 SGHVS and CDR2 FQNEAQ. The CDR3 has 13 residues. CDR3 loop: CASSHRTGYGYTF. CDR3 sequence (DNA): TGTGCCAGCAGCCACCGGACAGGGTATGGCTACACCTTC.

The J gene is TRBJ2-5, the V gene TRBV20-1; 11 nucleotides align to TRBD2. Germline-derived CDR1 and CDR2 are DFQATT and SNEGSKA (reference sequence). The CDR3 totals 15 residues. V gave up 3 bases and J gave up 5 bases; unmatched junction bases: 8. In DNA, the CDR3 is TGCAGTGCTAGTTGGGCTAGCGGGGGGAAGGAGACCCAGTACTTC. It yields the protein CSASWASGGKETQYF.

The rearrangement uses TRBV18 and TRBJ2-5; no firm D call. The CDR3 is made up of 13 amino acids. Trimming pared 2 bases from V and 4 bases from J, leaving 8 bases between. Germline values: CDR1 KGHSH, CDR2 LQKENI. The chain's CDR3 is CASSPDTRETQYF. The CDR3 DNA sequence: TGTGCCAGCTCACCAGACACCAGAGAGACCCAGTACTTC.

The chain recombines TRBV7-3 with TRBJ2-1; a possible D gene is TRBD1 (5 bases). Trimming took 0 bases from V and 5 from J, leaving 17 bases between them. CDR1 is SGHTA and CDR2 is FQGTGA in the germline V gene. The CDR3 contains 17 residues. DNA of the CDR3: TGTGCCAGCAGCTTAACAGGGGCAGGGTATGGGAACAATGAGCAGTTCTTC. Protein product: CASSLTGAGYGNNEQFF.

This clone was counted once. The V gene is TRBV11-3, the J gene TRBJ1-6; maybe TRBD1 (6 bases). From germline, CDR1 is SGHNT and CDR2 YENEEA. V was clipped by 5 bases and J by 3 bases, with 8 bases between them. The CDR3 has 14 amino acids. The CDR3 coding sequence is TGTGCCAGCAGCCTGACAGGCTATAATTCACCCCTCCACTTT. Encoded protein: CASSLTGYNSPLHF.

This chain joins TRBV6-1 and TRBJ2-5, with 8 positions matching TRBD1. CDR3 length: 18 amino acids. V gave up 4 bases and J gave up 1 base; unmatched junction bases: 14. Germline-derived CDR1 and CDR2 are MNHNS and SASEGT. In nucleotides, the CDR3 is TGTGCCAGCAGTGCCCGTAGGGACAGGCTTTCCCTCCAAGAGACCCAGTACTTC. Amino acids: CASSARRDRLSLQETQYF.

The table lists this clone with a few counts. V usage is TRBV7-9 and J usage is TRBJ1-2; D might be TRBD1 (5 bases). The CDR3 totals 15 residues. Germline V gives CDR1 SEHNR, CDR2 FQNEAQ (reference sequence). V was trimmed by 4 bases and J by 4 bases, leaving 16 bases between them. Written as DNA, the CDR3 is TGTGCCAGCAGCTCCCCCGGGGGGGGAGGCTATGGCTACACCTTC. Amino acid sequence: CASSSPGGGGYGYTF.

This clone occurred a few times. The V call is TRBV30, the J call TRBJ1-2, with 11 positions matching TRBD1. This CDR3 has 18 residues. J gave up 4 bases and V 1 base, and 14 bases lay outside the gene matches. Germline values: CDR1 GTSNPN, CDR2 SVGIG (reference sequence). The CDR3 DNA reads TGTGCCTGGAGTGGGAAAGGACAGGGGGCCCCCCCTCTCTATGGCTACACCTTC. Protein: CAWSGKGQGAPPLYGYTF.

The CDR3 bases are TGTGCCAGCAGCTCCCCCGGGACAAGGGGCTACACCTTC. The encoded protein is CASSSPGTRGYTF. The chain uses TRBV5-4 and TRBJ1-2; possible D gene TRBD1, 6 bases. Deletions cut 3 bases from V and 8 bases from J, with 14 bases between. This CDR3 has 13 residues. The germline V gene encodes CDR1 SGHNT and CDR2 YYREEE (reference sequence).

The chain links TRBV4-2 to TRBJ2-7, with 8 bases identical to TRBD2. The trim removed 4 bases at V and 2 bases at J, leaving 10 bases unmatched. This CDR3 comprises 16 residues. CDR1 LGHNA and CDR2 YNFKEQ come from the germline V gene. CDR3 sequence (DNA): TGTGCCAGCAGCCCAGGAGTCGGGGGGGGCCCCTACGAGCAGTACTTC. Protein: CASSPGVGGGPYEQYF.

This chain joins TRBV5-1 and TRBJ2-3; D is perhaps TRBD1 (5 bases). This CDR3 region has 15 residues. V lost 2 bases and J lost 5, with 15 bases in between. CDR1 SGHRS and CDR2 YFSETQ come from the germline V gene. Here the CDR3 DNA reads TGCGCCAGCAGCTTCGGTAGGGGCTCGTTAGATACGCAGTATTTT. It codes for CASSFGRGSLDTQYF.

The chain combines TRBV4-3 with TRBJ1-1; D is uncertain. CDR1 and CDR2 from the germline V gene are LGHNA and YSLEER. V was clipped by 4 bases and J by 4 bases, with 25 bases between them. CDR3 size: 18 residues. This CDR3 is CASSRASRGYLSGTEAFF. The CDR3 region has the DNA TGCGCCAGCAGCCGCGCCTCAAGAGGGTATTTGTCGGGCACTGAAGCTTTCTTT.